This TCR beta chain was documented in a study of somatic mutations in cytotoxic T cells in rheumatoid arthritis. Study-wide background: Sorting by flow gave nearly 100% purity for some V beta antibody-stained T-cell populations, including V beta1+ cells sequenced for TCRB.

Study-level results: Nobody had found out which antigens the expanded CD8+ clones targeted.

The CDR3 has 14 residues. Trimming took 2 bases from V and 9 from J, leaving 16 bases between them. Germline assignment: CDR1 MNHNY and CDR2 SVGAGI (reference sequence). On this clone: Its antigen is undetermined.

Assay used: immunoSEQ multiplex PCR; TCRdb lists only in-frame clones, some missing. The table lists about 25,000 clones, roughly 69% of them singletons. This sequence joins TRBV6-6 and TRBJ1-2, with a possible D match to TRBD1 (5 bases). This TCR derives from a woman under 30 in good health. The sample was CD8+ T cells sorted from blood. This CDR3 is CASSYLGDPSSYTF. As DNA, the CDR3 is TGTGCCAGCAGTTACCTGGGGGACCCCTCGAGCTACACCTTC.